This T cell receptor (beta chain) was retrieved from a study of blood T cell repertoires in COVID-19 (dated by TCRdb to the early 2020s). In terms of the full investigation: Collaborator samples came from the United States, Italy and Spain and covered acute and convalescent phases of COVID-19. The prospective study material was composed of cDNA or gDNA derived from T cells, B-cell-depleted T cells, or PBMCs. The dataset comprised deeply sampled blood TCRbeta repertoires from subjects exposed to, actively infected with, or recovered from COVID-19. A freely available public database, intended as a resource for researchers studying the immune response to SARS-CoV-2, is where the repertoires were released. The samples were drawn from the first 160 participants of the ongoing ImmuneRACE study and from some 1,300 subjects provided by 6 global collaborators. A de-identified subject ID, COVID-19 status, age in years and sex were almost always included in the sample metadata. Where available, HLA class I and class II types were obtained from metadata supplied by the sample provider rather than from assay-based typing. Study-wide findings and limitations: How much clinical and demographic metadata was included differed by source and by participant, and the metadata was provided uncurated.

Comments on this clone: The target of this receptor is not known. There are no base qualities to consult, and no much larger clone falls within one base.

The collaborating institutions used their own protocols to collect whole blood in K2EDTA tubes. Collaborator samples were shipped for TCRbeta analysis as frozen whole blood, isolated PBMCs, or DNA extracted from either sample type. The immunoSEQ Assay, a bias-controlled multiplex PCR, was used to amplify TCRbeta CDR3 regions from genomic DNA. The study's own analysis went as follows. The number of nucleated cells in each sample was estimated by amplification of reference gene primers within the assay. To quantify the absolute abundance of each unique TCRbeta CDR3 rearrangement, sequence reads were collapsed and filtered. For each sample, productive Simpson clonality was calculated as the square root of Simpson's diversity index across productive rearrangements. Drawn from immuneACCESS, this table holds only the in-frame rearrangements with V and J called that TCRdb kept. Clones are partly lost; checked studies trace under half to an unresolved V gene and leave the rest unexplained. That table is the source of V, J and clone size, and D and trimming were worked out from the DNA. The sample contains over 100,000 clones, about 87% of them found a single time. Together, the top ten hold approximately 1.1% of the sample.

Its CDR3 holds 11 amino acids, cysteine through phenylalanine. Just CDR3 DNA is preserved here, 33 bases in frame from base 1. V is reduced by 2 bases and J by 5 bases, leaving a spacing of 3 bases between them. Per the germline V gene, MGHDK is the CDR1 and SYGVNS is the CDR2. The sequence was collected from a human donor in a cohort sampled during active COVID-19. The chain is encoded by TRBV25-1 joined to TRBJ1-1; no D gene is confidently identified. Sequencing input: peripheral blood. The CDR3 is CASSEITEAFF. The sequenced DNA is TGTGCCAGCAGTGAAATAACTGAAGCTTTCTTT.